Shown below are 18 T cell receptor beta chains from a single sample sequenced in a study of shared clonotypes between healthy human individuals. TCRdb's table, derived via immunoSEQ multiplex PCR, lists solely in-frame clones and lacks some. Among 2 million to 2.5 million clones listed, 93% were seen once. As defined, naive CD8 cells were CD45RO-negative and positively selected for CCR7, with terminally differentiated effector memory CD45RA+ cells excluded. Sequenced material: naive CD8+ T cells from PBMCs. These receptors were collected from a man between 18 and 29 years old in good health. Some clones in this sample may be carry-over from other donors' samples.

The CDR3 here is CASSYWRENTGELFF. CDR3 nucleotide sequence: TGTGCCAGCAGTTACTGGCGGGAGAACACCGGGGAGCTGTTTTTT. The rearrangement uses TRBV6-5 and TRBJ2-2; weak D call: TRBD2 (6 bases). V was pared by 1 base and J by 1 base, with 7 bases between. Germline V lookup: CDR1 MNHEY, CDR2 SVGAGI. The CDR3 sequence is 15 residues long.

The rearrangement joins TRBV27 to TRBJ1-2; D gene ambiguous. V lost 5 bases, J lost 3 bases, and 19 bases lay in between. Germline-derived CDR1 and CDR2 are MNHEY and SMNVEV (reference sequence). CDR3 length equals 16 residues. The CDR3 here is CASSQRRAPVDYGYTF. The CDR3 DNA reads as TGTGCCAGCAGTCAGCGGCGGGCCCCGGTGGACTATGGCTACACCTTC.

The chain is built from TRBV27 and TRBJ2-5; D may be TRBD2 (7 bases). CDR3 length: 14 residues. Trimming left V 2 bases short and J 9 bases short, with 16 bases between. Germline-derived CDR1 and CDR2 are MNHEY and SMNVEV (reference sequence). The CDR3 coding sequence is TGTGCCAGCAGTTTAGGAGGGGGGGGTTGGGCCCAGTACTTC. Protein sequence: CASSLGGGGWAQYF.

This clone was seen only once. This chain links TRBV28 with TRBJ1-5; D is unclear. Germline CDR1 is MDHEN and CDR2 is SYDVKM. V shed 7 bases and J shed 1 base, with 11 bases lying between them. This CDR3 is built from 14 residues. The CDR3 spells CASNMAVSNQPQHF. Here the CDR3 DNA reads TGTGCCAGCAATATGGCAGTCAGCAATCAGCCCCAGCATTTT.

This chain links TRBV5-6 with TRBJ2-7; 11 nucleotides line up with TRBD2. This CDR3 region has 14 residues. Germline CDR1 SGHDT, CDR2 YYEEEE. With 4 bases clipped from V and 4 bases from J, the junction kept 4 bases outside the gene matches. The CDR3 DNA is TGTGCCAGCAGCGCGGGACTAGCGGTTTACGAGCAGTACTTC. This gives the protein CASSAGLAVYEQYF.

As for this clone: Other nucleotide sequences in the sample specify the same CDR3. The chain links TRBV27 to TRBJ2-7, with 7 bases that match TRBD1. With V trimmed by 4 bases and J by 2 bases, 5 bases remained unmatched. The CDR3 extends over 14 amino acids. Germline CDR1 is MNHEY and CDR2 is SMNVEV (reference sequence). Written as DNA, the CDR3 is TGTGCCAGCAGTTCGACAGGGCGTACCTACGAGCAGTACTTC. As protein: CASSSTGRTYEQYF.

The CDR3 nucleotides are TGTGCCAGCAGTTTGGGGACAACGGCTGGAAACACCATATATTTT. This translates into CASSLGTTAGNTIYF. The chain joins TRBV27 to TRBJ1-3, with D perhaps matching TRBD1 (6 bases). Trimming shortened V by 3 bases and J by 2 bases, and 11 bases separated the two germline ends. The CDR3 length is 15 residues. The germline V gene has CDR1 MNHEY and CDR2 SMNVEV (reference sequence).

V gene TRBV4-3 combines with J gene TRBJ2-7; D is perhaps TRBD1 (7 bases). The germline V gene has CDR1 LGHNA and CDR2 YSLEER. The CDR3 has 16 amino acids. V was shortened by 0 bases and J by 0 bases, with 12 bases between the two germline ends. CDR3 amino acids: CASSQDGGGASYEQYF. CDR3 DNA sequence: TGCGCCAGCAGCCAAGATGGAGGGGGCGCCTCCTACGAGCAGTACTTC.

The gene calls are TRBV28 and TRBJ1-3; a possible D gene is TRBD1 (6 bases). Trimming removed 6 bases at V and 1 base at J, with 10 bases between. The V gene's germline CDR1 is MDHEN and CDR2 SYDVKM. This CDR3 spans 14 amino acids. The CDR3 DNA reads as TGTGCCAGCAGACTGCAGGGGTCTGGAAACACCATATATTTT. Translated, it gives CASRLQGSGNTIYF.

The V call is TRBV9, the J call TRBJ2-7, with a possible D match to TRBD2 (6 bases). The V and J ends lost 3 bases and 0 bases respectively, with 10 bases between them. There are 14 residues in the CDR3. CDR1 is SGDLS, CDR2 YYNGEE, per germline. The DNA of the CDR3 is TGTGCCAGCAGCGGGGACGGGAGCTCCTACGAGCAGTACTTC. Translated, it gives CASSGDGSSYEQYF.

In this sample, this clone turned up a few times. CDR3 nucleotide sequence: TGTGCCAGCAGCCAAGGGACAGATCGGTTCTTC. Translation gives CASSQGTDRFF. The chain carries TRBV16 and TRBJ2-1, with 7 bases aligning to TRBD1. V dropped 2 bases and J dropped 15; count of bases not matched to a gene: 4. This CDR3 is built from 11 residues. CDR1 and CDR2 from the germline V gene are KGHSY and FQNENV.

The V and J genes are TRBV5-4 and TRBJ2-7; D might be TRBD2 (6 bases). Germline CDR1 is SGHNT and CDR2 is YYREEE (reference sequence). The CDR3 has 16 amino acids. Trimming stripped 2 bases from V and 2 bases from J, with 17 bases between. The CDR3 DNA is TGTGCCAGCAGCTTAATGAGTAGCGGCTACCCCTACGAGCAGTACTTC. Its protein product is CASSLMSSGYPYEQYF.

Concerning this clone: This sample also contains other DNA sequences that code for the same CDR3. V usage is TRBV7-6 and J usage is TRBJ2-1; 11 bases line up with TRBD2. The ends lost 4 bases at V and 0 bases at J; junction bases unmatched: 2. The CDR3 totals 16 residues. Germline V gene data show CDR1 as SGHVS and CDR2 as FNYEAQ. In nucleotides, the CDR3 is TGTGCCAGCAGCTCAACTAGCGGGAGCTCCTACAATGAGCAGTTCTTC. Protein product: CASSSTSGSSYNEQFF.

The rearrangement links TRBV21-1 to TRBJ2-7; TRBD2 is the table's D call and was not checked against the DNA. TRBV21-1 is a pseudogene. This CDR3 contains 18 residues. The CDR3 DNA reads as TGTGCCAGCAGCAAACCAAGCCAGGGAGGTCCCCCCTCCTACGAGCAGTACTTC. Translated, it gives CASSKPSQGGPPSYEQYF.

J is TRBJ2-3 and V is TRBV11-3; 8 bases match TRBD2. Germline CDR1 reads SGHNT; CDR2 reads YENEEA. The CDR3 covers 17 residues. J gave up 4 bases and V 3 bases, and 12 bases lay outside the gene matches. The CDR3, as DNA: TGTGCCAGCAGCTTGGGGCTCAACGGGAGGGCCCCAGATACGCAGTATTTT. Protein product: CASSLGLNGRAPDTQYF.

The J gene is TRBJ2-2, the V gene TRBV29-1; D call uncertain. Germline V gene lookup returns CDR1 SQVTM and CDR2 ANQGSEA. Trimming shortened V by 4 bases and J by 0 bases, and 9 bases separated the two germline ends. The CDR3 runs 14 residues. The CDR3 loop reads CSVVPRTNTGELFF. The CDR3 nucleotides read TGCAGCGTTGTCCCCCGGACGAACACCGGGGAGCTGTTTTTT.

The table lists this clone with a count of one. V usage is TRBV5-1 and J usage is TRBJ1-1, with unresolved D. This CDR3 region has 13 residues. The V end lost 3 bases, the J end lost 1 base, and 7 bases lay between the germline ends. CDR1 SGHRS and CDR2 YFSETQ come from the germline V gene. This chain's CDR3 is CASSWRQNTEAFF. In DNA, the CDR3 is TGCGCCAGCAGCTGGAGGCAGAACACTGAAGCTTTCTTT.

The chain links TRBV7-2 to TRBJ2-7; 10 bases are a match to TRBD2. CDR3 length: 17 residues. V trimming: 5 bases; J trimming: 5 bases; junction bases outside the gene matches: 15. The germline V gene encodes CDR1 SGHTA and CDR2 FQGNSA. CDR3 nucleotides: TGTGCCAGCAGCCCCGAGACTAAGCGGGAGGGCCTAAACGAGCAGTACTTC. It encodes CASSPETKREGLNEQYF.